This T cell receptor beta chain was observed in a study of CD8 T cells in ankylosing spondylitis. Ten or more counts support this clonotype. The antigen is unknown. Germline CDR1 reads SGHRS; CDR2 reads YFSETQ. CDR3 length equals 15 residues. V was shortened by 2 bases and J by 6 bases, with 18 bases between the two germline ends. Notes on the study in general: Disease-linked clones had a CD8+ phenotype and relatively low frequency in peripheral blood.

Each CDR3 protein is one row after TCRdb ran MiXCR on the 5' RACE reads. Of 200,000 to 250,000 distinct CDR3 sequences in the sample, about 11% were seen once. The chain joins TRBV5-1 to TRBJ2-7; D possibly corresponds to TRBD1 (5 bases). What was sequenced was blood, either unsorted or a sorted T cell fraction (not recorded which). The sequence came from a male donor with ankylosing spondylitis or in good health (not recorded which). For the CDR3, the DNA is TGCGCCAGCAGCTTTCTCGGGCAGGGAAGTGGCGAGCAGTACTTC. Encoded protein: CASSFLGQGSGEQYF.